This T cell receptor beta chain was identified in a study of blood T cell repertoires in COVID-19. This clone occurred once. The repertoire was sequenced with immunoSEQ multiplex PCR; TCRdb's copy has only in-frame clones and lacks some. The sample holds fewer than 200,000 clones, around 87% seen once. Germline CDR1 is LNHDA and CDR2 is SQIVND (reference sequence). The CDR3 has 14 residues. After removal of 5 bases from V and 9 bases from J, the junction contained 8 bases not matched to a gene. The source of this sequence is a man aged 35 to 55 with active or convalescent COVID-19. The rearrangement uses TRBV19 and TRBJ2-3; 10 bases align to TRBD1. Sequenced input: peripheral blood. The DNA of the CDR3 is TGTGCCAGTAGTCCAGGACGGGACAGGGGAACGCAGTATTTT. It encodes CASSPGRDRGTQYF.